The entry below describes one T cell receptor beta chain. The antigen is unknown. Focal radiation plus CTLA-4 blockade with ipilimumab was given to patients with chemo-refractory metastatic non-small-cell lung cancer. This entry comes from a study of radiotherapy plus CTLA-4 blockade in lung cancer. The V segment lost 4 bases and the J segment 10 bases; nucleotides outside the gene matches: 10. CDR1 MNHEY and CDR2 SVGAGI come from the germline V gene. CDR3 size: 14 residues. Broader study findings: An expansion of tumor-derived TCR clones occurred in blood after radiotherapy plus ipilimumab.

Sequencing was performed with immunoSEQ multiplex PCR; in TCRdb, only in-frame clones are kept and a portion is missing. The sample yields about 93,000 clones, around nine tenths seen once. The V and J genes are TRBV6-5 and TRBJ1-1, with 9 nucleotides matching TRBD1. The clonotype comes from a human donor with non-small cell lung cancer that progressed on radiotherapy plus ipilimumab. Sample: peripheral blood, taken from a patient treated with radiotherapy plus ipilimumab. The CDR3 sequence: CASSSSGQGKGAFF. Written as DNA, the CDR3 is TGTGCCAGCAGTTCAAGCGGACAGGGGAAAGGAGCTTTCTTT.